The 14 T cell receptor beta chains reported below all come from one sample, sequenced in a study of shared clonotypes between healthy human individuals. Only in-frame clones appear in the TCRdb table, and some are missing; sequencing was by immunoSEQ multiplex PCR. The repertoire includes roughly 1.4 million clones, approximately 98.5% of them detected once, and around 0.33% sits in the top ten. The sequenced sample consisted of naive CD4+ T cells sorted from blood. Subset given: CD45RA+ positively selected. The origin of the receptors is a man under 40 in good health.

The rearrangement links TRBV15 to TRBJ2-3; TRBD2 is a possible D gene (6 bases). Trimming took 5 bases from V and 6 from J, leaving 42 bases between them. The CDR3 length is 23 residues. The germline V gene has CDR1 LNHNV and CDR2 YYDKDF (reference sequence). The CDR3 DNA follows: TGTGCCACCAGCCGGGACCCTGCCCCTCGCTGGAGCCGCGGAGGGGCCACCCGGGATACGCAGTATTTT. Translated: CATSRDPAPRWSRGGATRDTQYF.

Notes on this clone: Distinct nucleotide sequences in the sample also encode this CDR3. J is TRBJ2-7 and V is TRBV11-3, with 8 bases identical to TRBD1. The CDR3 spans 14 residues. Germline CDR1 and CDR2: SGHNT and YENEEA. The ends lost 5 bases at V and 0 bases at J; junction bases unmatched: 3. The CDR3 region is CASSPTGDSYEQYF. CDR3 DNA: TGTGCCAGCAGCCCGACAGGGGACTCCTACGAGCAGTACTTC.

Concerning this clone: Other DNA sequences of this sample code for an identical CDR3. This rearrangement joins TRBV7-2 to TRBJ2-3; TRBD1 might be the D (5 bases). The CDR3 loop spans 15 amino acids. Germline V gene sequence: CDR1 SGHTA, CDR2 FQGNSA. Trimming pared 2 bases from V and 2 bases from J, leaving 11 bases between. CDR3 DNA: TGTGCCAGCAGCTTACGGCAGGGATCCACAGATACGCAGTATTTT. It is translated as CASSLRQGSTDTQYF.

The V call is TRBV28, the J call TRBJ2-7, with D tentatively TRBD2 (6 bases). V was clipped by 6 bases and J by 6 bases, with 12 bases between them. CDR3 length: 12 residues. CDR1 and CDR2 (germline): MDHEN, SYDVKM. CDR3 coding DNA: TGTGCCAGCAGGGGACTGACATCCGAGCAGTACTTC. Translated: CASRGLTSEQYF.

V usage is TRBV2 and J usage is TRBJ2-1; D is uncertain. With 8 bases removed from V and 3 bases from J, the gap between germline ends came to 5 bases. The germline CDR1 and CDR2 sequences are SNHLY and FYNNEI. The CDR3 is 11 amino acids. In nucleotides, the CDR3 is TGTGCCAGCGGCCTCTACAATGAGCAGTTCTTC. The encoded protein is CASGLYNEQFF.

On this clone: Other nucleotide sequences from this sample produce the same CDR3. The chain couples TRBV9 to TRBJ1-5; D is unresolved. The CDR3 is 13 amino acids. V lost 3 bases, J lost 0 bases, and 4 bases lay in between. The germline V gene has CDR1 SGDLS and CDR2 YYNGEE. The CDR3 here is CASSGDSNQPQHF. The CDR3 DNA follows: TGTGCCAGCAGCGGGGATAGCAATCAGCCCCAGCATTTT.

V usage is TRBV10-3 and J usage is TRBJ1-1; 9 bases match TRBD1. The CDR3 is made up of 14 amino acids. J was trimmed by 8 bases and V by 8 bases; bases with no gene match: 12. Per germline, CDR1 ENHRY and CDR2 SYGVKD. The chain's CDR3 is CAIQDLKGTGEAFF. The CDR3 nucleotides are TGTGCCATCCAAGACCTGAAGGGGACAGGGGAAGCTTTCTTT.

In this sample, this clone turned up once. The chain has TRBV18 and TRBJ2-2; D uncertain. Germline V gives CDR1 KGHSH, CDR2 LQKENI. V lost 4 bases and J 0 bases, leaving 6 bases between the germline ends. CDR3 length: 14 residues. CDR3 coding DNA: TGTGCCAGCTCACAAAGAGCGAACACCGGGGAGCTGTTTTTT. It translates to CASSQRANTGELFF.

The chain combines TRBV28 with TRBJ2-7, with 7 bases identical to TRBD2. CDR1 MDHEN and CDR2 SYDVKM come from the germline V gene. CDR3 length: 14 residues. After removal of 5 bases from V and 9 bases from J, the junction contained 13 bases not matched to a gene. The CDR3 is CASSPPGLRVGQYF. The CDR3 DNA reads as TGTGCCAGCAGTCCCCCGGGACTACGGGTCGGGCAGTACTTC. The complete variable domain, with remaining parts taken from reference TRBV28 and TRBJ2-7, reads DVKVTQSSRYLVKRTGEKVFLECVQDMDHENMFWYRQDPGLGLRLIYFSYDVKMKEKGDIPEGYSVSREKKERFSLILESASTNQTSMYLCASSPPGLRVGQYFGPGTRLTVT.

The chain recombines TRBV9 with TRBJ2-1; TRBD2 aligns across 11 bases. The germline CDR1 and CDR2 sequences are SGDLS and YYNGEE. J lost 8 bases, V lost 0 bases, and 10 bases had no gene match. This CDR3 has 17 amino acids. The CDR3 loop reads CASSVGQLAGVLDEQFF. In DNA, the CDR3 is TGTGCCAGCAGCGTAGGCCAACTAGCGGGAGTGTTGGATGAGCAGTTCTTC.

V is TRBV15 and J is TRBJ2-6; 9 positions agree with TRBD1. The length of the CDR3 is 21 residues. V shed 0 bases and J 3 bases; nucleotides not matched to a gene: 15. Germline V gene sequence: CDR1 LNHNV, CDR2 YYDKDF (reference sequence). For the CDR3, the DNA is TGTGCCACCAGCAGAGATCCGAGGGAGACAGGGGGATTTTATGGGGCCAACGTCCTGACTTTC. Amino acids: CATSRDPRETGGFYGANVLTF. Variable domain in full (rest from reference TRBV15 and TRBJ2-6): DAMVIQNPRYQVTQFGKPVTLSCSQTLNHNVMYWYQQKSSQAPKLLFHYYDKDFNNEADTPDNFQSRRPNTSFCFLDIRSPGLGDTAMYLCATSRDPRETGGFYGANVLTFGAGSRLTVL.

V usage is TRBV4-2 and J usage is TRBJ1-2, with 12 bases aligning to TRBD1. The germline gives CDR1 LGHNA, CDR2 YNFKEQ. This CDR3 spans 15 amino acids. The J segment lost 8 bases and the V segment lost 4 bases, leaving 8 bases of the junction unmatched. CDR3 DNA: TGTGCCAGCAGCCTAACGGGACAGGGGGCGCGAGGCTACACCTTC. It is translated as CASSLTGQGARGYTF.

A word on this clone: Other DNA sequences in this sample translate to the same CDR3. The rearrangement joins TRBV20-1 to TRBJ2-5; D ambiguous. The CDR3 is 10 amino acids. Germline CDR1 is DFQATT and CDR2 is SNEGSKA (reference sequence). Trimming pared 2 bases from V and 5 bases from J, leaving 3 bases between. CDR3 amino acids: CSARLETQYF. CDR3 in DNA: TGCAGTGCTAGACTTGAGACCCAGTACTTC.

This clone was seen a single time. Written as DNA, the CDR3 is TGTGCCAGCAGTCGCCAAGCCGGACTAGCGGGAGGGCCGAGCACAGATACGCAGTATTTT. It codes for CASSRQAGLAGGPSTDTQYF. The V and J genes are TRBV27 and TRBJ2-3; 15 bases fit TRBD2. Germline lookup yields CDR1 MNHEY and CDR2 SMNVEV (reference sequence). The CDR3 has 20 amino acids. Losses at the gene ends were 5 bases for V and 0 bases for J; bases not matched to a gene: 12.